This T cell receptor (beta chain) was captured in a study of blood T cell repertoires in COVID-19. About the study: COVID-19 samples from acute and convalescent phases originated in the United States, Italy and Spain.

TCRdb keeps only in-frame clones here, not all; method: immunoSEQ multiplex PCR. The sample lists about 40,000 clones, about four fifths seen once, with roughly 40% in the top ten. The specimen was peripheral blood. The receptor comes from a man older than 75 with active or convalescent COVID-19.

The CDR3 region is CASSLSDLRDTQYF. The CDR3 DNA reads as TGTGCCAGCAGTTTAAGTGACTTGCGAGATACGCAGTATTTT. The chain recombines TRBV27 with TRBJ2-3; no definite D call. Trimming shortened V by 2 bases and J by 5 bases, and 11 bases separated the two germline ends. There are 14 residues in the CDR3. The germline V gene encodes CDR1 MNHEY and CDR2 SMNVEV (reference sequence).